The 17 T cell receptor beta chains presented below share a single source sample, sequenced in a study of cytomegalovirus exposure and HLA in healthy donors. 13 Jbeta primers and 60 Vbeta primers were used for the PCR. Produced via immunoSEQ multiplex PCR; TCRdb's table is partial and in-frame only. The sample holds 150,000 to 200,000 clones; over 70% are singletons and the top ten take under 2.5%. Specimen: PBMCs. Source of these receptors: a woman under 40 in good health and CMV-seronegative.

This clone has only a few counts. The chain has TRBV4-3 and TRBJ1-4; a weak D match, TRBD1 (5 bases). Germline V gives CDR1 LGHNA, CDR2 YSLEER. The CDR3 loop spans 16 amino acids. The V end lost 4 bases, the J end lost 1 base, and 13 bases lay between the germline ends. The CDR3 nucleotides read TGCGCCAGCAGCCCCTCGGGGGAACTAACTAATGAAAAACTGTTTTTT. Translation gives CASSPSGELTNEKLFF.

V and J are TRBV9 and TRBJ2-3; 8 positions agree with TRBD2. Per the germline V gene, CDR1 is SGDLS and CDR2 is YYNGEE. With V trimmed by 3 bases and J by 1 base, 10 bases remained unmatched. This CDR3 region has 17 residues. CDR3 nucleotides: TGTGCCAGCAGCGCCTTTTCGGGACTAGAAGGCACAGATACGCAGTATTTT. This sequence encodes CASSAFSGLEGTDTQYF.

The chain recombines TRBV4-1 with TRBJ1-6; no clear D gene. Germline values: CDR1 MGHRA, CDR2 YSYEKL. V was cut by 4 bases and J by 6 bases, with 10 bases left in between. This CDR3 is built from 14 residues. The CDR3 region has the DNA TGCGCCAGCAGCCTCGCTCAGTCTAATTCACCCCTCCACTTT. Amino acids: CASSLAQSNSPLHF.

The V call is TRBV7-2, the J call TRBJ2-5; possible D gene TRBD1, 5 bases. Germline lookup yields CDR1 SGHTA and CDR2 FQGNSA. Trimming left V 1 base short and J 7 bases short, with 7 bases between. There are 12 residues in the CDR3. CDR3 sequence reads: CASSLEGSTQYF. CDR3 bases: TGTGCCAGCAGCTTAGAGGGGTCGACCCAGTACTTC.

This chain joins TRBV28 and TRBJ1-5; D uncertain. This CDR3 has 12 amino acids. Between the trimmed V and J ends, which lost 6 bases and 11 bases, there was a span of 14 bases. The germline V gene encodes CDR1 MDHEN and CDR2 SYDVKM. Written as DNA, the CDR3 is TGTGCCAGCAGCCCCCCGTCGAGAACCCAGCATTTT. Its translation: CASSPPSRTQHF.

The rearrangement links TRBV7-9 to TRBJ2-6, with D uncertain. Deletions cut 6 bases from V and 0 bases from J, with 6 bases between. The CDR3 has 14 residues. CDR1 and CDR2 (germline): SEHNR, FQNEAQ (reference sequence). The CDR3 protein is CASRTYSGANVLTF. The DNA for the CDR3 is TGTGCCAGCAGAACTTACTCTGGGGCCAACGTCCTGACTTTC.

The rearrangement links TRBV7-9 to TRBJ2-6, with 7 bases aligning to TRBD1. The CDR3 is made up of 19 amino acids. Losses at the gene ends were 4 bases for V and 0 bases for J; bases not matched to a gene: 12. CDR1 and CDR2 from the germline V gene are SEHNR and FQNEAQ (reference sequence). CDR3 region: CASSSAWDSSYSGANVLTF. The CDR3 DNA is TGTGCCAGCAGCTCGGCCTGGGACAGCTCTTACTCTGGGGCCAACGTCCTGACTTTC.

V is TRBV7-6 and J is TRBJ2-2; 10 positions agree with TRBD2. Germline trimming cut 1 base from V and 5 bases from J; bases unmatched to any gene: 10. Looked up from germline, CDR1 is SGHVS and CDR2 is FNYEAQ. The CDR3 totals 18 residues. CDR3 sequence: CASSLEAPSGSRTGELFF. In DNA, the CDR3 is TGTGCCAGCAGCTTAGAGGCCCCTAGCGGGAGTCGAACCGGGGAGCTGTTTTTT. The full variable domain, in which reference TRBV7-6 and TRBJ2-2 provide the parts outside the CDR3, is GAGVSQSPRYKVTKRGQDVALRCDPISGHVSLYWYRQALGQGPEFLTYFNYEAQQDKSGLPNDRFSAERPEGSISTLTIQRTEQRDSAMYRCASSLEAPSGSRTGELFFGEGSRLTVL.

CDR3 loop: CASSFGVSREQPQHF. The CDR3 region has the DNA TGTGCCAGCAGCTTCGGGGTGTCTCGGGAACAGCCCCAGCATTTT. The rearrangement links TRBV7-9 to TRBJ1-5; D is ambiguous. Germline CDR1 and CDR2: SEHNR and FQNEAQ (reference sequence). This CDR3 is built from 15 residues. Trimming removed 3 bases at V and 7 bases at J, with 16 bases between.

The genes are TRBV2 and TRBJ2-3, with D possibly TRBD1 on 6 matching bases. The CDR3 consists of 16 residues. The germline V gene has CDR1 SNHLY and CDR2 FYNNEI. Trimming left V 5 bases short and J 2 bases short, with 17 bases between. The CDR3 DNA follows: TGTGCCAGCAGTCTCCAGGGGTCGATGGACACAGATACGCAGTATTTT. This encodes CASSLQGSMDTDTQYF.

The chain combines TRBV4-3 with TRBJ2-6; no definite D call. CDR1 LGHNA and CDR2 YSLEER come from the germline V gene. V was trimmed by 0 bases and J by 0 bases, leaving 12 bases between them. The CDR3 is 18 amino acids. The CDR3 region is CASSQDSRHGSGANVLTF. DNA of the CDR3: TGCGCCAGCAGCCAAGATTCGAGACACGGCTCTGGGGCCAACGTCCTGACTTTC.

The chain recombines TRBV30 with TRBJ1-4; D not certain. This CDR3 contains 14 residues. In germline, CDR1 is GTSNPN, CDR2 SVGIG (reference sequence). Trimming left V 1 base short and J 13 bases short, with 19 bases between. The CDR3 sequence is CAWSGGGSVDVLFF. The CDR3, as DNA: TGTGCCTGGAGTGGCGGTGGTTCCGTCGACGTACTGTTTTTT.

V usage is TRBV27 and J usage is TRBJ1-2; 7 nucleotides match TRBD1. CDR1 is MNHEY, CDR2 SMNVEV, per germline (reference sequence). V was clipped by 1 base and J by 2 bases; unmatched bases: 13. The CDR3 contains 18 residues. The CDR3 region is CASSLLAQGETSNYGYTF. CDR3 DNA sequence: TGTGCCAGCAGTTTATTAGCGCAGGGGGAAACTTCGAACTATGGCTACACCTTC.

For the CDR3, the DNA is TGTGCCAGCAGACTGACTAGCGGGGGGACCTTCTCCTACGAGCAGTACTTC. It specifies CASRLTSGGTFSYEQYF. This chain joins TRBV7-2 and TRBJ2-7; 13 bases fit TRBD2. J was trimmed by 0 bases and V by 6 bases; bases with no gene match: 8. This CDR3 comprises 17 residues. Germline-derived CDR1 and CDR2 are SGHTA and FQGNSA. The full variable domain, in which reference TRBV7-2 and TRBJ2-7 provide the parts outside the CDR3, is GAGVSQSPSNKVTEKGKDVELRCDPISGHTALYWYRQSLGQGLEFLIYFQGNSAPDKSGLPSDRFSAERTGGSVSTLTIQRTQQEDSAVYLCASRLTSGGTFSYEQYFGPGTRLTVT.

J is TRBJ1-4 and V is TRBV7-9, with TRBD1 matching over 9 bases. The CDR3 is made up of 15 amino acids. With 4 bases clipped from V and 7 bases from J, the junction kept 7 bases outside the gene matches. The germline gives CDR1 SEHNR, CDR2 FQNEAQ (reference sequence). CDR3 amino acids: CASSSPGQGFEKLFF. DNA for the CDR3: TGTGCCAGCAGCTCACCGGGACAGGGTTTTGAAAAACTGTTTTTT.

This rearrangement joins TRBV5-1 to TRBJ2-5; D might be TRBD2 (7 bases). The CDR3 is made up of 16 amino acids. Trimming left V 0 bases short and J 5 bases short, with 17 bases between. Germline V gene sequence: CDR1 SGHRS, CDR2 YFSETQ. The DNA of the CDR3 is TGCGCCAGCAGCTTGGTAGTGGCGGGGGCCAGGGAGACCCAGTACTTC. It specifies CASSLVVAGARETQYF.

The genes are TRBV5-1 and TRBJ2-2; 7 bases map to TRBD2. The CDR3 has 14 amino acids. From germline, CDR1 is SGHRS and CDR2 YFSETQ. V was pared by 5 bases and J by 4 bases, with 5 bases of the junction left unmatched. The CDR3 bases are TGCGCCAGCAGTAGTAGCGGGTTCACCGGGGAGCTGTTTTTT. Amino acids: CASSSSGFTGELFF.